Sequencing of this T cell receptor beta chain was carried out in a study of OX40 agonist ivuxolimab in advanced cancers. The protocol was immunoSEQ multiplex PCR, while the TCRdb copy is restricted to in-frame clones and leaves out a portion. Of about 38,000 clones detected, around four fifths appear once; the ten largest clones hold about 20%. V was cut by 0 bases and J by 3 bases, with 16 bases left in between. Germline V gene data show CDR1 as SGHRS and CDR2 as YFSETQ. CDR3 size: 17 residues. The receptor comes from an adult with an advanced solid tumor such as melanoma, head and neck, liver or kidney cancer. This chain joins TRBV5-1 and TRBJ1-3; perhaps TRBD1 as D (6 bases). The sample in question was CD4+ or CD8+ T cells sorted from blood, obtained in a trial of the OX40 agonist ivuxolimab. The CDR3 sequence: CASSLAPWRTVGNTIYF. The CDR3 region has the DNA TGCGCCAGCAGCTTGGCTCCGTGGCGGACAGTTGGAAACACCATATATTTT.